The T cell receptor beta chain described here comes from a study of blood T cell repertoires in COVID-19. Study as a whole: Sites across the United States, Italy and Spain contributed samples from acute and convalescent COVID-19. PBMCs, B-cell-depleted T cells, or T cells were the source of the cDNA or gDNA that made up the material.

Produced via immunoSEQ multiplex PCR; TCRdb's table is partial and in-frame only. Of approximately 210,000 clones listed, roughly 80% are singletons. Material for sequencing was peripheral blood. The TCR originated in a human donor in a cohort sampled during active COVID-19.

For the CDR3, the DNA is TGTGCCAGCAGCCCTATGACCCGCAGGGGCTCCAGCAATCAGCCCCAGCATTTT. It encodes CASSPMTRRGSSNQPQHF. The rearrangement joins TRBV27 to TRBJ1-5; TRBD1 is a possible D gene (6 bases). The V end was cut by 6 bases, the J end by 1 base, with 22 bases between. Germline values: CDR1 MNHEY, CDR2 SMNVEV (reference sequence). CDR3 size: 18 residues.